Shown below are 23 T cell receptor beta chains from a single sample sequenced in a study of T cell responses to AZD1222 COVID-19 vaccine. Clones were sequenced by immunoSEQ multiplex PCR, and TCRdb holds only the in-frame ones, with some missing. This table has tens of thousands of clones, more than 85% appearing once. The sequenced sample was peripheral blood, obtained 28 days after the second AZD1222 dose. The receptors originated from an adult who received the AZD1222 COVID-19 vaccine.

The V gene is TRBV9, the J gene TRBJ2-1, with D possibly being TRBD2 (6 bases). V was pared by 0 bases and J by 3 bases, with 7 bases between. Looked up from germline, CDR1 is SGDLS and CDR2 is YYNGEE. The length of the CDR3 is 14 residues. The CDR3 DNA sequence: TGTGCCAGCAGCGTAGCGGGAGACTACAATGAGCAGTTCTTC. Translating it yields CASSVAGDYNEQFF.

CDR3 sequence: CASRVAGALGETQYF. CDR3 nucleotide sequence: TGTGCCAGCCGCGTAGCAGGGGCCCTTGGGGAGACCCAGTACTTC. The gene calls are TRBV28 and TRBJ2-5; D is perhaps TRBD1 (6 bases). V shed 8 bases and J shed 5 bases, with 21 bases lying between them. CDR1 is MDHEN and CDR2 is SYDVKM in the germline V gene. The CDR3 spans 15 residues.

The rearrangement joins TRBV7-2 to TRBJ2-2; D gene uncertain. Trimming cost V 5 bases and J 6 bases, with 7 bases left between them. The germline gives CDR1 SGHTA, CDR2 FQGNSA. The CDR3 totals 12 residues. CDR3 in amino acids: CASSNDPGELFF. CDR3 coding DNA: TGTGCCAGCAGCAATGACCCCGGGGAGCTGTTTTTT.

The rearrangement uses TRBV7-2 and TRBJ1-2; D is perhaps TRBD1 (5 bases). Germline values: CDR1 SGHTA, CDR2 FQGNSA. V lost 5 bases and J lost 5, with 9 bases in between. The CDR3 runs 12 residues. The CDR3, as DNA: TGTGCCAGCAGCCCCCAGGGTTATGGCTACACCTTC. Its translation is CASSPQGYGYTF. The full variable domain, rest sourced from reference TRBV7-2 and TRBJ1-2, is GAGVSQSPSNKVTEKGKDVELRCDPISGHTALYWYRQSLGQGLEFLIYFQGNSAPDKSGLPSDRFSAERTGGSVSTLTIQRTQQEDSAVYLCASSPQGYGYTFGSGTRLTVV.

CDR3 DNA sequence: TGTGCCAGCTTCACGAATCAGCCCCAGCATTTT. This gives the protein CASFTNQPQHF. V gene TRBV28 combines with J gene TRBJ1-5, with no clear D. Germline loops: CDR1 MDHEN, CDR2 SYDVKM. V was clipped by 8 bases and J by 4 bases, with 6 bases between them. The CDR3 covers 11 residues.

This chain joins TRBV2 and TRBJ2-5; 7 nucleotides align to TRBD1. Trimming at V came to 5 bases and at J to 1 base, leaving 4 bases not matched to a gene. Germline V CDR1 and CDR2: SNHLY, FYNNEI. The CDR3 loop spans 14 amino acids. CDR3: CASSPGQTQETQYF. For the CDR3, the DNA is TGTGCCAGCAGTCCGGGACAGACCCAAGAGACCCAGTACTTC.

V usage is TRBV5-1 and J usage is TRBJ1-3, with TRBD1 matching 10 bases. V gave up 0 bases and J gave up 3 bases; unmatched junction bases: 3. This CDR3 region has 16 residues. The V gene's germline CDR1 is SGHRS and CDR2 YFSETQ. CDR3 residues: CASSLGTGGYGNTIYF. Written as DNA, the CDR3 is TGCGCCAGCAGCTTGGGGACAGGGGGATATGGAAACACCATATATTTT. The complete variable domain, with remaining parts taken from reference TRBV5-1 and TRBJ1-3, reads KAGVTQTPRYLIKTRGQQVTLSCSPISGHRSVSWYQQTPGQGLQFLFEYFSETQRNKGNFPGRFSGRQFSNSRSEMNVSTLELGDSALYLCASSLGTGGYGNTIYFGEGSWLTVV.

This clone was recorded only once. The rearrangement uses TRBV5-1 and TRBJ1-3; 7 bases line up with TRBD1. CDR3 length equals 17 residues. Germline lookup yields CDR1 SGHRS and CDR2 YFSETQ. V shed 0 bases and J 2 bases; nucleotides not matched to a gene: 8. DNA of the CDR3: TGCGCCAGCAGCTTGGCTGGACAGGCGAAAACTGGAAACACCATATATTTT. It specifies CASSLAGQAKTGNTIYF.

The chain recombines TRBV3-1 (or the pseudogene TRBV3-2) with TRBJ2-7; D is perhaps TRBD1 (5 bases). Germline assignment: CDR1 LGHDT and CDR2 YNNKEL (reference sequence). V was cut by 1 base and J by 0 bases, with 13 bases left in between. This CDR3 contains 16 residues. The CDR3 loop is CASSQGAGLGSYEQYF. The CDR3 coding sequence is TGTGCCAGCAGCCAAGGGGCAGGGTTGGGCTCCTACGAGCAGTACTTC.

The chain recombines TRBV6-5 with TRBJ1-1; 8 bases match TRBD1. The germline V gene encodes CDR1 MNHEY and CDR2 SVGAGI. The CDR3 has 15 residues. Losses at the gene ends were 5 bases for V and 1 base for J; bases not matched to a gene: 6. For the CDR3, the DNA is TGTGCCAGCAGTCCCCGGACAGGGAGGAACACTGAAGCTTTCTTT. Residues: CASSPRTGRNTEAFF.

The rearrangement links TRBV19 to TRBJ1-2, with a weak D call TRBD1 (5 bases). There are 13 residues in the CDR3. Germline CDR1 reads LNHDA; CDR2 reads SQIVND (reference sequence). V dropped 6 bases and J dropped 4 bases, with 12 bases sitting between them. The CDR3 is CASRAGLTYGYTF. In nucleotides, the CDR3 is TGTGCCAGTAGGGCAGGGTTAACCTATGGCTACACCTTC.

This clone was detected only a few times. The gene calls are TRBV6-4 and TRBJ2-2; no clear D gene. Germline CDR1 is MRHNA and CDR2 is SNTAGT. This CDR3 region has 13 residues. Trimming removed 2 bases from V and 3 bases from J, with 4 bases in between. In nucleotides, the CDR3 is TGTGCCAGCAGTGACAGGGACACCGGGGAGCTGTTTTTT. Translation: CASSDRDTGELFF.

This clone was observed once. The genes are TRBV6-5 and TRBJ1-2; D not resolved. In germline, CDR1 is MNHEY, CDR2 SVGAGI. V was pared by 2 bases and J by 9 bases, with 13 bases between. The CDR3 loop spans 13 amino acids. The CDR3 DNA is TGTGCCAGCAGTTACGGGCAGTATTTTAGCTACACCTTC. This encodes CASSYGQYFSYTF.

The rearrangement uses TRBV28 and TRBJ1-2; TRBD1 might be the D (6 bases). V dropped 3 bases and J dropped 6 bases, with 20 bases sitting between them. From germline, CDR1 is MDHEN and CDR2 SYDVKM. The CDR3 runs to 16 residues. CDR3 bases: TGTGCCAGCAGTTTTACCGGGACACCGCCTTGGAATGGCTACACCTTC. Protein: CASSFTGTPPWNGYTF.

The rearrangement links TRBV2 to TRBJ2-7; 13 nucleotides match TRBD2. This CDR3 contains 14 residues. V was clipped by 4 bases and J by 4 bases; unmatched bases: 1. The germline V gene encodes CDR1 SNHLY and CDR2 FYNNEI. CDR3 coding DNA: TGTGCCAGCAGTGTACTAGCGGGAGGGTACGAGCAGTACTTC. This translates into CASSVLAGGYEQYF.

DNA of the CDR3: TGTGCCAGCAGCCAATGGGTCAATGCCGGGGAGCTGTTTTTT. Residues: CASSQWVNAGELFF. V is TRBV4-2 and J is TRBJ2-2; D call uncertain. The ends were cut back, 2 bases at V and 6 bases at J, with 10 bases in the middle. Germline-derived CDR1 and CDR2 are LGHNA and YNFKEQ. The CDR3 totals 14 residues.

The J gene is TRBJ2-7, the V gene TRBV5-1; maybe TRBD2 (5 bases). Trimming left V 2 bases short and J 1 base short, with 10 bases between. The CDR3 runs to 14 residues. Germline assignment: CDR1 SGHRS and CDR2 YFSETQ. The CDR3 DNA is TGCGCCAGCAGCTTCGGGGATGGTTCCTACGAGCAGTACTTC. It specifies CASSFGDGSYEQYF.

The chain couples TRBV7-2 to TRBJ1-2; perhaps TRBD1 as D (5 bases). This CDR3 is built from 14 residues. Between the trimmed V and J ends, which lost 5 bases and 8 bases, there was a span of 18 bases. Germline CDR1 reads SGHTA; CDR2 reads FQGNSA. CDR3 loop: CASSQGPGDVGYTF. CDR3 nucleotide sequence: TGTGCCAGCAGCCAGGGACCCGGAGACGTAGGCTACACCTTC.

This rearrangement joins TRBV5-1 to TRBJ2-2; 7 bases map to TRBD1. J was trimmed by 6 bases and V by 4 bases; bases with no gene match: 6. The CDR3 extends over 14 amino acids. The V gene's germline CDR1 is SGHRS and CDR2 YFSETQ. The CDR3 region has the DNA TGCGCCAGCAGCCCTGGGACAGCAGCCGGGGAGCTGTTTTTT. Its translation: CASSPGTAAGELFF. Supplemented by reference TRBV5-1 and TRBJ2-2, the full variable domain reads KAGVTQTPRYLIKTRGQQVTLSCSPISGHRSVSWYQQTPGQGLQFLFEYFSETQRNKGNFPGRFSGRQFSNSRSEMNVSTLELGDSALYLCASSPGTAAGELFFGEGSRLTVL.

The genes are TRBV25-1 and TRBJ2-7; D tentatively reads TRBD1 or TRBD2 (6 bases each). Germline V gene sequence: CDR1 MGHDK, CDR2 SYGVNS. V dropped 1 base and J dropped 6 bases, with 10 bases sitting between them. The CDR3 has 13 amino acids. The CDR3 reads CASSEFWGAEQYF. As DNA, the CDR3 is TGTGCCAGCAGTGAATTTTGGGGGGCCGAGCAGTACTTC.

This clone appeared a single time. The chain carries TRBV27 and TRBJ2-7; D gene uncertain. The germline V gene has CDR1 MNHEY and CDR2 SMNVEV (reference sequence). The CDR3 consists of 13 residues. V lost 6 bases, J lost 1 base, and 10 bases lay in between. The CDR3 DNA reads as TGTGCCAGCAGGTCGTTGGAATCCTACGAGCAGTACTTC. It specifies CASRSLESYEQYF.

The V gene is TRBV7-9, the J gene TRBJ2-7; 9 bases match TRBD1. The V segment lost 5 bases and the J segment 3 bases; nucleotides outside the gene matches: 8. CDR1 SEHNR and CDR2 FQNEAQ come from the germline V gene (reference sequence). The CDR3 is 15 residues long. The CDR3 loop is CASSPGQGIGYEQYF. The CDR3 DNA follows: TGTGCCAGCAGCCCCGGACAGGGGATAGGCTACGAGCAGTACTTC.

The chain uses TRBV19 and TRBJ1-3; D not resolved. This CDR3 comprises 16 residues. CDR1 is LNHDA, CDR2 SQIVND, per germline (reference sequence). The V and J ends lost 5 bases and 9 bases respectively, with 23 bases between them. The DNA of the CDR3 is TGTGCCAGTAGTTCGGTGGTCACGGCTCGATTGGGCACCATATATTTT. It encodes CASSSVVTARLGTIYF.